Below are 5 T cell receptor beta chains sequenced from a single sample in a study of T cell repertoires in cytomegalovirus infection (dated by TCRdb to the late 2010s). TCRdb lists the instrument as Illumina HiSeq 1500. TCRdb handled the public reads itself, with Q25 trimming in fastp and clone calling in MiXCR, and kept productive beta chains. One record per CDR3 amino acid sequence lists the most common genes and DNA. Across this sample there are about half a million distinct CDR3 sequences, with roughly a third seen only once. The top ten constitute roughly 15% of the sample. The treatment or condition label here, explained by the study, means: in vitro stimulation with specific CMV peptide epitopes to enrich CMV-specific T cells. These receptors lack a known antigen. The sequencing here drew on cultured PBMCs, taken from culture after CMV antigen stimulation. These receptors were collected from a human donor in good health (CMV status not recorded). Some clones in this sample may be carry-over from other donors' samples.

The genes are TRBV18 and TRBJ1-6; the D is unclear. This CDR3 contains 17 residues. Germline V gives CDR1 KGHSH, CDR2 LQKENI. V lost 3 bases to trimming and J lost 5 bases, with 17 bases between them. Written as DNA, the CDR3 is TGTGCCAGCTCACCTAGTTCAATGAGGACCAATAATTCACCCCTCCACTTT. Its translation: CASSPSSMRTNNSPLHF.

The rearrangement uses TRBV27 and TRBJ1-1; maybe TRBD1 (5 bases). Germline V gene lookup returns CDR1 MNHEY and CDR2 SMNVEV (reference sequence). CDR3 length: 13 amino acids. Trimming took 5 bases from V and 8 from J, leaving 15 bases between them. As DNA, the CDR3 is TGTGCCAGCAGTCACTACGACGGACAAGAAGCTTTCTTT. Amino acids: CASSHYDGQEAFF.

The chain recombines TRBV12-3 or TRBV12-4 with TRBJ2-7; D is perhaps TRBD1 or TRBD2 (5 bases each). V was trimmed by 5 bases and J by 2 bases, leaving 10 bases between them. The CDR3 has 13 amino acids. CDR3 nucleotide sequence: TGTGCCAGCAGTGGGACGGCTACCTACGAGCAGTACTTC. Encoded protein: CASSGTATYEQYF.

The CDR3 sequence is CASSYSGVNLDQPQHF. The CDR3 DNA is TGTGCCAGCAGTTACTCGGGAGTAAACTTGGATCAGCCCCAGCATTTT. The chain has TRBV6-5 and TRBJ1-5, with D unclear. From germline, CDR1 is MNHEY and CDR2 SVGAGI. V was shortened by 0 bases and J by 5 bases, with 14 bases between the two germline ends. The length of the CDR3 is 16 residues.

CDR3 DNA sequence: TGCGCCAGCAGCCTTGATGGCTTGGGGAACACTGAAGCTTTCTTT. This encodes CASSLDGLGNTEAFF. This chain links TRBV4-1 with TRBJ1-1, with unresolved D. The CDR3 has 15 residues. Germline loops: CDR1 MGHRA, CDR2 YSYEKL. The V end was cut by 4 bases, the J end by 1 base, with 13 bases between.